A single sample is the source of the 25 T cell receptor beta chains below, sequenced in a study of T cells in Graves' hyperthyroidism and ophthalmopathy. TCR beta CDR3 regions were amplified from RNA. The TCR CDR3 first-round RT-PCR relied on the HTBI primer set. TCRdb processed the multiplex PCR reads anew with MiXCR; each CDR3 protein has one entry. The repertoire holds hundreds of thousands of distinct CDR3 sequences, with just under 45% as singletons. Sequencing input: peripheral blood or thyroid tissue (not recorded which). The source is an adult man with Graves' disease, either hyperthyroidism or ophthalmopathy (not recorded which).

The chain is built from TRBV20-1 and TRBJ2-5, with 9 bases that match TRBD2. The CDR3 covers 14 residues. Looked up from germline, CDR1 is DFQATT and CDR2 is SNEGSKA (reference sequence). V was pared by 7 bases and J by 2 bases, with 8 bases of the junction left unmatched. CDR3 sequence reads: CSVRAGGLQETQYF. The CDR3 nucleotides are TGCAGTGTTCGAGCGGGGGGCCTGCAAGAGACCCAGTACTTC.

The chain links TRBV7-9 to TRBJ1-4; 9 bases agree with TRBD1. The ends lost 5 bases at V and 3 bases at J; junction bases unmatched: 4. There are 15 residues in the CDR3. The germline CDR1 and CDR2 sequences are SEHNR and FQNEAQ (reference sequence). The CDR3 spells CASSRTGGSNEKLFF. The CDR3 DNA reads TGTGCCAGCAGCCGAACAGGGGGCTCTAATGAAAAACTGTTTTTT.

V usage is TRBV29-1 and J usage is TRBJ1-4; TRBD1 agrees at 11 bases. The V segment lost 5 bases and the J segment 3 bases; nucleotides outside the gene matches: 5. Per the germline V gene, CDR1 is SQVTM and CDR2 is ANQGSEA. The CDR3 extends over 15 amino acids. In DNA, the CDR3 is TGCAGCGTTCTTGGACAGGGGGCGGCTAATGAAAAACTGTTTTTT. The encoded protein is CSVLGQGAANEKLFF.

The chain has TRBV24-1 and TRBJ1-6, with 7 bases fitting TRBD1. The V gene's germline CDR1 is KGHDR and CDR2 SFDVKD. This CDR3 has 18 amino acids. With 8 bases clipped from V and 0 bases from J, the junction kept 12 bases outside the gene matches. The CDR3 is CATNRRDSLFSYNSPLHF. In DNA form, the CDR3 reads TGTGCCACCAACCGTCGGGACAGCCTTTTCTCCTATAATTCACCCCTCCACTTT.

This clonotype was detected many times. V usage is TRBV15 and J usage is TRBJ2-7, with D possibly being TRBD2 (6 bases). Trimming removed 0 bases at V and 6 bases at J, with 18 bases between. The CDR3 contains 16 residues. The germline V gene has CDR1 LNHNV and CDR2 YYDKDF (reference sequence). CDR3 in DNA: TGTGCCACCAGCAGAGATCGGGGGTTGACTACTGGCGAGCAGTACTTC. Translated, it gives CATSRDRGLTTGEQYF.

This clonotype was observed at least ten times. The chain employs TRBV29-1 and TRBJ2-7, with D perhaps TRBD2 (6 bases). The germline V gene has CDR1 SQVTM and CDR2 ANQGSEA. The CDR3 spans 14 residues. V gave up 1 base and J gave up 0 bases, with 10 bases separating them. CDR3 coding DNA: TGCAGCGTTGAAGTAGCGGAAAGCTCCTACGAGCAGTACTTC. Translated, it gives CSVEVAESSYEQYF.

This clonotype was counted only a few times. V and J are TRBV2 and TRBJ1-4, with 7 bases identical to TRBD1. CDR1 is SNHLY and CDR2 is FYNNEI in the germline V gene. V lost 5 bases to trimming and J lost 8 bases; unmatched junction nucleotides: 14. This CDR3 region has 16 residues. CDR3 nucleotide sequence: TGTGCCAGCAGTTCCTTCCAACAGGGGAGCGGGGAAAAACTGTTTTTT. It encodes CASSSFQQGSGEKLFF.

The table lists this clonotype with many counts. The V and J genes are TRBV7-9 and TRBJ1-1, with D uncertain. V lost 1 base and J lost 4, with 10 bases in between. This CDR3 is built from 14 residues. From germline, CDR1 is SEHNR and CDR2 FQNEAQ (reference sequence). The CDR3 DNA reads TGTGCCAGCAGCTTAGTCAGCGTGGGCACTGAAGCTTTCTTT. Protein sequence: CASSLVSVGTEAFF.

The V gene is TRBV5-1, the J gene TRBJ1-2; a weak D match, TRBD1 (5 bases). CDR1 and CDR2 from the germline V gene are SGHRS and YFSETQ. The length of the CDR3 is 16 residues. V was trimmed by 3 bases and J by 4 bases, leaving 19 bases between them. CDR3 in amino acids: CASSSSGSGLIYGYTF. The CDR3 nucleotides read TGCGCCAGCAGCTCGTCTGGCTCAGGGTTAATCTATGGCTACACCTTC.

CDR3 loop: CASSLEPGLNGYTF. In nucleotides, the CDR3 is TGCGCCAGCAGCTTGGAACCCGGACTGAATGGCTACACCTTC. The genes are TRBV5-1 and TRBJ1-2; D is unclear. The CDR3 sequence is 14 residues long. CDR1 and CDR2 from the germline V gene are SGHRS and YFSETQ. With 0 bases removed from V and 6 bases from J, the gap between germline ends came to 12 bases.

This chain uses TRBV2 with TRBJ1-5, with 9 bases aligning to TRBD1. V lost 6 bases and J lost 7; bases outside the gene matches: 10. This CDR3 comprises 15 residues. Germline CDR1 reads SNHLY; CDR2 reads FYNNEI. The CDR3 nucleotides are TGTGCCAGCAGCCAAGGGGGACAGGGAAGGCAGCCCCAGCATTTT. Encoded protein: CASSQGGQGRQPQHF.

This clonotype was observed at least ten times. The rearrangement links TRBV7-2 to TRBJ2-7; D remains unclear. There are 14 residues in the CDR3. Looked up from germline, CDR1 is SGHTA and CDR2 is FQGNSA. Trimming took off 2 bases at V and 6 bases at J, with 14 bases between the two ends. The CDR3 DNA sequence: TGTGCCAGCAGCTTACGGTTTCAATCCCTCGAGCAGTACTTC. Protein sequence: CASSLRFQSLEQYF.

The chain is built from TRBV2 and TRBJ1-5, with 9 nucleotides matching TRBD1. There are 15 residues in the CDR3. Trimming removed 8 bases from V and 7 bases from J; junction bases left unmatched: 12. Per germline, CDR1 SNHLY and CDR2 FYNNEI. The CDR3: CASVGPGQGDQPQHF. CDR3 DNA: TGTGCCAGCGTTGGGCCGGGACAGGGTGACCAGCCCCAGCATTTT.

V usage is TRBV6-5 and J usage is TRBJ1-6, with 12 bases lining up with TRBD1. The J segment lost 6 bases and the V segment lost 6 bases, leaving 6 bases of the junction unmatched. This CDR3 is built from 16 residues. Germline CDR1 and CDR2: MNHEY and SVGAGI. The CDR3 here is CASRAGTGGSNSPLHF. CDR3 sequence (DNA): TGTGCCAGCAGAGCCGGGACAGGGGGCAGTAATTCACCCCTCCACTTT.

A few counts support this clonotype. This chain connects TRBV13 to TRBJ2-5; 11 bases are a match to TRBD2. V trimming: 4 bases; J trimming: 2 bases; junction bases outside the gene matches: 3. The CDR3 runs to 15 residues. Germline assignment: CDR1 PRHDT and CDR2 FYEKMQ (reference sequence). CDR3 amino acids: CASSSGLAAQETQYF. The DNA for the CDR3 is TGTGCCAGCAGCTCGGGACTAGCGGCACAAGAGACCCAGTACTTC.

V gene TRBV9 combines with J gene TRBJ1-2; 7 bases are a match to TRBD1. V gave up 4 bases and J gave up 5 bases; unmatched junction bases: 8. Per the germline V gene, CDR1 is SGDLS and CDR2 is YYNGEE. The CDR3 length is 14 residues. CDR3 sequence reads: CASSSTTGRYGYTF. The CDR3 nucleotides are TGTGCCAGCAGCTCAACGACAGGGAGGTATGGCTACACCTTC. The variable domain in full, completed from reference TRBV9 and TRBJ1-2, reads DSGVTQTPKHLITATGQRVTLRCSPRSGDLSVYWYQQSLDQGLQFLIQYYNGEERAKGNILERFSAQQFPDLHSELNLSSLELGDSALYFCASSSTTGRYGYTFGSGTRLTVV.

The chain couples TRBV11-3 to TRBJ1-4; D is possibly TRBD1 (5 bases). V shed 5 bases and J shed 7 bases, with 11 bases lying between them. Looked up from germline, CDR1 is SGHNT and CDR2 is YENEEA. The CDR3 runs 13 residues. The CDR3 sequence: CASSIGVGEKLFF. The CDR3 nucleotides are TGTGCCAGCAGCATAGGGGTTGGTGAAAAACTGTTTTTT.

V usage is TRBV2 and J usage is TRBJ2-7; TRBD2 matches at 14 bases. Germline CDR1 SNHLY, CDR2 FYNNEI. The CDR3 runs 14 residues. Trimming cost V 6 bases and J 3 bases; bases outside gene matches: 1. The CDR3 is CASRGLAGGYEQYF. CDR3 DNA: TGTGCCAGCAGAGGACTAGCGGGAGGCTACGAGCAGTACTTC.

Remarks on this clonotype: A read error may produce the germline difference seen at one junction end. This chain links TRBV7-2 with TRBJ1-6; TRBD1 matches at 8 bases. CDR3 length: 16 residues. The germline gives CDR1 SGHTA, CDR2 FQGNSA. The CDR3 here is CASSPVGQGTNSPLHF. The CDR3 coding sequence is TGCGCCAGCAGCCCGGTAGGACAGGGAACTAATTCACCCCTCCACTTT.

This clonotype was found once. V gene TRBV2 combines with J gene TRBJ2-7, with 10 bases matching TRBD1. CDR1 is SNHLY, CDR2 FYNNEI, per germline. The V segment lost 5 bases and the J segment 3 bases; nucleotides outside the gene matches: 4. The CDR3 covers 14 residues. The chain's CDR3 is CASSRTGGHYEQYF. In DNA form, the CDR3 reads TGTGCCAGCAGTCGGACAGGGGGGCACTACGAGCAGTACTTC.

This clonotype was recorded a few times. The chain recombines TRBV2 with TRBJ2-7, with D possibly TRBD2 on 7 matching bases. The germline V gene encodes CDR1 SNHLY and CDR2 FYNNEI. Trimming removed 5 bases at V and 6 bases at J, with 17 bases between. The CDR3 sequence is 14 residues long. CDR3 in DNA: TGTGCCAGCAGTTATGGGGGGCGCGGGGGCGAGCAGTACTTC. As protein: CASSYGGRGGEQYF. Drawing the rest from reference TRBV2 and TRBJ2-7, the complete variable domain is EPEVTQTPSHQVTQMGQEVILRCVPISNHLYFYWYRQILGQKVEFLVSFYNNEISEKSEIFDDQFSVERPDGSNFTLKIRSTKLEDSAMYFCASSYGGRGGEQYFGPGTRLTVT.

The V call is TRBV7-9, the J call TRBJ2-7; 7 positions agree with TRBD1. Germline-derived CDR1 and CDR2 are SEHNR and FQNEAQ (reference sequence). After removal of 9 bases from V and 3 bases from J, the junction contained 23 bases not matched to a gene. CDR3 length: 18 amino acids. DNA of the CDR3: TGTGCCAGGGGGGACAGCTCCACTTTGGCAGGGGCCTACTACGAGCAGTACTTC. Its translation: CARGDSSTLAGAYYEQYF.

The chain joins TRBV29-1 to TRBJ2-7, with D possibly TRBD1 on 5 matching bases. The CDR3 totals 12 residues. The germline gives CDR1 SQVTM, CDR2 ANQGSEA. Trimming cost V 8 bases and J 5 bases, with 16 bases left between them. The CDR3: CSQLPSTDEQYF. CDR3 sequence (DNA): TGCAGCCAACTACCCTCGACAGACGAGCAGTACTTC.

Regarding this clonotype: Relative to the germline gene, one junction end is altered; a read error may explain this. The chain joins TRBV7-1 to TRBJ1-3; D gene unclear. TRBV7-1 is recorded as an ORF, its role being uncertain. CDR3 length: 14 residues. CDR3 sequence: CASSSSGSGNTIHF. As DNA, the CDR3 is TGTGCCAGCAGCTCTTCGGGGAGTGGAAACACCATACATTTT.

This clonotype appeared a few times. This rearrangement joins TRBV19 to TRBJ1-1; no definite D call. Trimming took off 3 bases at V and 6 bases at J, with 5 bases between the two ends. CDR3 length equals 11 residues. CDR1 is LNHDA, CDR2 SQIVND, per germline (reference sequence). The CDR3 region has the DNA TGTGCCAGTAGTATTATGGCTGAAGCTTTCTTT. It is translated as CASSIMAEAFF. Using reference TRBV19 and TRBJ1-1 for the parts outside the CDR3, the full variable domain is DGGITQSPKYLFRKEGQNVTLSCEQNLNHDAMYWYRQDPGQGLRLIYYSQIVNDFQKGDIAEGYSVSREKKESFPLTVTSAQKNPTAFYLCASSIMAEAFFGQGTRLTVV.